This entry lists 5 T cell receptor beta chains sequenced from one sample in a study of OX40 agonist ivuxolimab in advanced cancers. The method was immunoSEQ multiplex PCR; TCRdb's version includes in-frame clones alone and lacks a portion of them. Of around 90,000 clones detected, 80% to 90% appear once; the ten largest clones hold nearly 7.5%. Sequenced here: CD4+ or CD8+ T cells sorted from blood, sampled in a trial of the OX40 agonist ivuxolimab. Source of these receptors: an adult with an advanced solid tumor such as melanoma, head and neck, liver or kidney cancer.

CDR3 protein: CASSPRGDGNTIYF. CDR3 in DNA: TGTGCCAGCAGCCCCCGCGGGGATGGAAACACCATATATTTT. This chain connects TRBV7-9 to TRBJ1-3, with D unclear. With 5 bases removed from V and 3 bases from J, the gap between germline ends came to 11 bases. Germline V gene sequence: CDR1 SEHNR, CDR2 FQNEAQ (reference sequence). This CDR3 contains 14 residues.

J is TRBJ1-6 and V is TRBV6-5; tentatively, D is TRBD1 (5 bases). Trimming cost V 2 bases and J 8 bases, with 7 bases left between them. This CDR3 is 13 amino acids long. Germline CDR1 MNHEY, CDR2 SVGAGI. In nucleotides, the CDR3 is TGTGCCAGCAGTTACGGCAGGGATTCACCCCTCCACTTT. The encoded protein is CASSYGRDSPLHF.

This clone has a single count. The chain recombines TRBV12-5 with TRBJ1-1; 9 bases align to TRBD1. Unmatched junction bases numbered 17, after V lost 5 bases and J lost 1 base. The germline CDR1 and CDR2 sequences are LGHNT and FRNRAP. The CDR3 loop spans 19 amino acids. The CDR3 coding sequence is TGTGCTAGTGGTCTAGATACAGGGGGCCGAGACCCCCCGAACACTGAAGCTTTCTTT. Protein sequence: CASGLDTGGRDPPNTEAFF.

V is TRBV11-3 and J is TRBJ2-5, with D perhaps TRBD2 (6 bases). The CDR3 has 16 residues. Trimming removed 5 bases from V and 7 bases from J, with 23 bases in between. Germline V lookup: CDR1 SGHNT, CDR2 YENEEA. CDR3 DNA sequence: TGTGCCAGCAGCCCCCAGGTGGGGGACTCCAAGAGGACCCAGTACTTC. Translating it yields CASSPQVGDSKRTQYF.

The chain recombines TRBV7-8 with TRBJ2-7; D possibly uses TRBD1 or TRBD2 (6 bases each). Trimming removed 6 bases from V and 1 base from J, with 19 bases in between. Germline assignment: CDR1 SGHVS and CDR2 FQNEAQ. CDR3 length: 16 amino acids. CDR3 residues: CASRPARRDMSYEQYF. In DNA, the CDR3 is TGTGCCAGCAGACCTGCCCGGCGGGACATGTCCTACGAGCAGTACTTC.